These T cell receptor beta chains were read from a single sample in a study of cytomegalovirus exposure and HLA in healthy donors. Data came from immunoSEQ multiplex PCR; TCRdb stores just in-frame clones and leaves some out. In the table there are about 92,000 clones, around four fifths of which are singletons. Specimen: PBMCs. The receptors were gathered from a man in his fifties or sixties in good health and CMV-seropositive. Each CDR3 is given with its conserved first and last residue. Fields, in order: J gene, V gene, D gene, clone size, CDR3 DNA, CDR3 protein. D genes are given only for firm matches. A row's size may be missing; if present it is once, few, many or a size class.

>TRBJ1-2|TRBV9|NA|NA
TGTGCCAGCAAGGCCGGGGGAACTTATGGCTACACCTTC
CASKAGGTYGYTF
>TRBJ1-2|TRBV30|NA|few
TGTGCCTGGAGTATAGGGACAATATATGGCTACACCTTC
CAWSIGTIYGYTF
>TRBJ1-5|TRBV6-1|NA|once
TGTGCCAGCGCCGGGGGGCCATCCCCGTTGGCCCAGCATTTT
CASAGGPSPLAQHF
>TRBJ1-1|TRBV2|TRBD1|NA
TGTGCCAGCACCGAACCCCATACAGGGGGCTACACTGAAGCTTTCTTT
CASTEPHTGGYTEAFF
>TRBJ2-7|TRBV6-5|TRBD2|once
TGTGCCAGCAGTCCCGGGGCGGGGGGGAACTACGAGCAGTACTTC
CASSPGAGGNYEQYF
>TRBJ1-3|TRBV6-5|NA|NA
TGTGCCAGCAGTTATGGGCCCTCTGGAAACACCATATATTTT
CASSYGPSGNTIYF
>TRBJ1-1|TRBV11-2|NA|NA
TGTGCCAGCAGCGCCCAGGGGAGCACTGAAGCTTTCTTT
CASSAQGSTEAFF
>TRBJ2-7|TRBV30|NA|NA
TGTGCCTGGAGTTTTACAGGGTCCTACGAGCAGTACTTC
CAWSFTGSYEQYF
>TRBJ2-5|TRBV7-9|TRBD1|once
TGTGCCAGCAGCCACAACAGGGGATTGTTATATTCCCAGTACTTC
CASSHNRGLLYSQYF
>TRBJ1-6|TRBV27|TRBD1|NA
TGTGCCAGCAGCCCCAGACAGGGGGTTAATTCACCCCTCCACTTT
CASSPRQGVNSPLHF
>TRBJ2-7|TRBV30|TRBD1|NA
TGTGCCTGGGCGGGACAGGGGACCGAGCAGTACTTC
CAWAGQGTEQYF
>TRBJ1-1|TRBV2|NA|NA
TGTGCCAGCAACAGGGTGAACACTGAAGCTTTCTTT
CASNRVNTEAFF
>TRBJ1-2|TRBV2|TRBD1|NA
TGTGCCAGCAGCGACGGACAGGGGGACTATGGCTACCCCTTC
CASSDGQGDYGYPF
>TRBJ1-2|TRBV25-1|TRBD1|NA
TGTGCCAGCAGTGTTTCACAGGGGATGGGAGGAGGCTACCCCTTC
CASSVSQGMGGGYPF
>TRBJ1-6|TRBV7-9|NA|NA
TGTGCCAGCAGCTTAGAAGGGGCCAATTCACCCCTCCACTTT
CASSLEGANSPLHF
>TRBJ1-2|TRBV13|TRBD1|NA
TGTGCCAGCAGCTTAGGGGGACAGGGCCACGAAGGTGGCTACACCTTC
CASSLGGQGHEGGYTF
>TRBJ2-1|TRBV4-2|TRBD2|NA
TGTGCCAGCAGCCAAGAGGGAGCGGGGGGGCCTGGTGAGCAGTTCTTC
CASSQEGAGGPGEQFF
>TRBJ1-2|TRBV7-2|TRBD1|NA
TGTGCCGGCAGAGATGACAGGGGGCCGTATGGCTACACCTTC
CAGRDDRGPYGYTF
>TRBJ2-1|TRBV9|NA|NA
TGTGCCAGCAGCGACAGGAATGAGCAGTTCTTC
CASSDRNEQFF
>TRBJ1-6|TRBV10-3|TRBD1|NA
TGTGCCATCAGTCCAGGTGAGGGGGCGGGATCACCCCTCCACTTT
CAISPGEGAGSPLHF
>TRBJ1-1|TRBV25-1|NA|NA
TGTGCCAGCAGTGGACAGTACGGAGAAGCTTTCTTT
CASSGQYGEAFF
>TRBJ1-4|TRBV4-2|NA|once
TGTGCCAGCAGCCCCCGGACAGTTAATGAAAAACTGTTTTTT
CASSPRTVNEKLFF
>TRBJ1-5|TRBV7-8|TRBD1|NA
TGTGCCAGCAGCCCTGGGACAGATAGCAATCAGCCCCAGCATTTT
CASSPGTDSNQPQHF
>TRBJ2-1|TRBV10-3|TRBD2|NA
TGTGCCATCAGTAAGGCTAGCGGGGGGGCCGGGGCGAATGAGCAGTTCTTC
CAISKASGGAGANEQFF
>TRBJ2-4|TRBV28|TRBD2|NA
TGTGCCAGCAGAACTACCGCGGGGGTAAACATTCAGTACTTC
CASRTTAGVNIQYF
>TRBJ2-3|TRBV7-9|NA|few
TGTGCCAGCAGCTTCAGGGGCCCAACTAGCACAGATACGCAGTATTTT
CASSFRGPTSTDTQYF
>TRBJ1-3|TRBV7-9|NA|NA
TGTGCCAGCAGCTTAGTAGGACACGCTGGAAACACCATATATTTT
CASSLVGHAGNTIYF
>TRBJ2-2|TRBV5-4|TRBD1|NA
TGTGCCAGCAGCACAGGACAGGATGGCACCGGGGAGCTGTTTTTT
CASSTGQDGTGELFF
>TRBJ2-7|TRBV6-1|TRBD1|NA
TGTGCCAGCAGTGGAGGGACAGGGGTCTACGAGCAGTACTTC
CASSGGTGVYEQYF
>TRBJ1-2|TRBV5-6|NA|NA
TGTGCCAGCAGCTTCGGCACGGAGAGCTATGGCTACACCTTC
CASSFGTESYGYTF
>TRBJ2-1|TRBV19|TRBD2|few
TGTGCCAGTAGTATAGGAGGCGGCGGGGGGAACTATGAGCAGTTCTTC
CASSIGGGGGNYEQFF
>TRBJ2-1|TRBV5-1|TRBD1|NA
TGCGCCAGCAGCTTGGCCGGAGCAGGGGGCAACAATGAGCAGTTCTTC
CASSLAGAGGNNEQFF
>TRBJ1-4|TRBV5-4|NA|few
TGTGCCAGCAGCCTAACAGGGAATGAAAAACTGTTTTTT
CASSLTGNEKLFF
>TRBJ1-2|TRBV11-2|NA|few
TGTGCCAGCAGCCCTAGAGCCCCCCTGGACTACACCTTC
CASSPRAPLDYTF
>TRBJ1-1|TRBV2|NA|NA
TGTGCCAGCAGGGAGGGACCCTTAAACACTGAAGCTTTCTTT
CASREGPLNTEAFF